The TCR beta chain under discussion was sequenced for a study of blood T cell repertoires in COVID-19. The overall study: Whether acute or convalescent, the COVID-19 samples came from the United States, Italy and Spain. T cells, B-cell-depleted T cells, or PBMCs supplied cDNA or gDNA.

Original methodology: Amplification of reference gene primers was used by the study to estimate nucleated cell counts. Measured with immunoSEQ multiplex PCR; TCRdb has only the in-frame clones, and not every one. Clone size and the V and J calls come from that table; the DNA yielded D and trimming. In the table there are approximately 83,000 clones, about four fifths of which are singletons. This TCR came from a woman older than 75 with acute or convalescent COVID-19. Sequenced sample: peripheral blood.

CDR3 coding DNA: TGTGCCACTTCCCGGGACTCGATCTACGAGCAGTACTTC. It yields the protein CATSRDSIYEQYF. The chain has TRBV10-3 and TRBJ2-7; D is possibly TRBD2 (6 bases). Trimming stripped 10 bases from V and 3 bases from J, with 16 bases between. Germline CDR1 reads ENHRY; CDR2 reads SYGVKD. The CDR3 length is 13 residues.